This T cell receptor beta chain was documented in a study of response to subunit inactivated influenza vaccine listed by TCRdb under 2018. As for the study more broadly: Deep quantitative profiling of the T cell receptor repertoire was used in the study to follow responses to a trivalent subunit inactivated influenza vaccine. Overall results and qualifications from the work: The authors suggested that each seasonal influenza vaccination may recruit only a limited number of new T cells.

The CDR3 runs 14 amino acids, cysteine and phenylalanine included. Of all the DNA, just the CDR3 is kept, 42 bases in frame from base 1. The trim is 2 bases for V and 5 bases for J, with a gap of 9 bases between the germline ends. CDR1 is given as MNHEY and CDR2 as SVGAGI, both from the germline V gene. This clonotype was seen a few times. What this receptor recognizes is not known. No clone much larger than this one lies a single base away; base qualities are absent. Library preparation employed RT-PCR. Data came from an Illumina HiSeq 2500. TCRdb redid the processing of the public reads, applying fastp at Q25 and MiXCR, and retained in-frame beta chains. All rows with the same CDR3 protein become a single entry with the most common DNA and genes. This sample has around 490,000 distinct CDR3 sequences in its table, and under 9% of those were observed once. The ten largest clonotypes hold under 15% of the sample.

The input for sequencing was PBMCs from blood, taken less than 25 months after vaccination. This clonotype was sampled from a man aged 50 to 69 who received an inactivated influenza vaccine. Donor details come from another sample of the same person, matched by shared clones. This chain joins TRBV6-5 to TRBJ2-2; the D region possibly corresponds to TRBD2 (5 bases align). The CDR3 in this case is CASSYDYQTGELFF. Here is the DNA: TGTGCCAGCAGTTACGACTACCAGACCGGGGAGCTGTTTTTT.